The following is a TCR beta chain sequence with its context. What it binds is not known. This sample was included in a study of T cell responses to AZD1222 COVID-19 vaccine. Assay used: immunoSEQ multiplex PCR; TCRdb lists only in-frame clones, some missing. The sample has 130,000 or so clones, around 86% seen once. Findings of the study overall: Possibly, clonal diversity was underestimated; donors were largely white British and included more females.

The V gene's germline CDR1 is LGHDT and CDR2 YNNKEL (reference sequence). The CDR3 is 17 residues long. With V trimmed by 4 bases and J by 2 bases, 9 bases remained unmatched. This specimen consisted of peripheral blood, obtained on day 0 of AZD1222 vaccination. The receptor was isolated from an adult in good health. V and J are TRBV3-1 (or the pseudogene TRBV3-2) and TRBJ2-1; 9 bases align to TRBD2. The CDR3 here is CASSRRLLAGPYNEQFF. The CDR3 coding sequence is TGTGCCAGCAGCCGAAGGCTTCTAGCGGGACCCTACAATGAGCAGTTCTTC.